This section outlines one T cell receptor (beta chain) sequence together with its context. The antigen is unknown. The sample comes from a study of T cells after yellow fever vaccination. Findings of the study overall: Highly abundant clonotypes carried over from the bulk population could end up in FACS-sorted repertoires as contaminants. Reappearing after the booster were most of the clones from primary vaccination (around 96% CD4, about 87% CD8). There was a small share of clonotypes that showed up in both the CD4 and CD8 compartments.

Synthesis of TCR cDNA relied on 5'RACE template switching, which attached a universal primer site and UMIs. From the 5' RACE reads, TCRdb called clonotypes with MiXCR, one entry per CDR3 protein. The data show some 550,000 distinct CDR3 sequences, with 19% seen just once and 14% held by the top ten. Germline assignment: CDR1 SGHTA and CDR2 FQGNSA. Trimming stripped 4 bases from V and 5 bases from J, with 8 bases between. The CDR3 totals 13 residues. The genes are TRBV7-2 and TRBJ2-2; D not certain. The sequences come from PBMCs, collected 15 days after the yellow fever booster vaccination. This receptor was taken from a young man who received the YFV17D yellow fever vaccine. CDR3 nucleotide sequence: TGTGCCAGCAGCTCCACTCCAACCGGGGAGCTGTTTTTT. Its protein is CASSSTPTGELFF.